The sequence of this TCR beta chain was determined in a study of memory CD4+ T cells and cytomegalovirus serostatus (dated by TCRdb to the late 2010s). Study-level background: The 33 healthy Belgian adults in the cohort included 9 who were CMV seropositive and roughly 25 who were CMV seronegative. To replicate a published TCR-based CMV serostatus classifier, the study sequenced CD4+ memory TCRbeta repertoires from a Belgian cohort whose cytomegalovirus serostatus was known. Points the paper makes about the study in general: Only CD4+CD45RO+ memory cells were sequenced, in contrast to the original study, which included naive and memory CD4+ and CD8+ populations. The original-framework classifier achieved a median bootstrapped AUC of approximately 0.95 with a 95% CI of 0.76-1.00 on the Belgian cohort. Among the 150 to 200 previously reported CMV-associated TCRbeta sequences, approximately 70 showed up in the CD4+ memory repertoires, with each one found in between one and five individuals. The results were interpreted as suggesting that the CMV-associated TCR signature is largely present in the CD4+ memory repertoire. For CMV serostatus prediction, a median bootstrapped AUC of about 0.94 was reached with the original framework, and a median bootstrapped AUC of approximately 0.9 was reached with a US-trained random forest.

Its CDR3 holds 17 amino acids, cysteine through phenylalanine. Kept here is only the CDR3 DNA, which spans 51 bases and is read in frame from base 1. The germline V gene provides CDR1 SGDLS and CDR2 YYNGEE. The V end loses 4 bases and the J end loses 0 bases, and a stretch of 14 bases separates them. The Quick-DNA Microprep Kit was used to extract genomic DNA from the sorted cells. Amplification of TCRbeta DNA was done with the immunoSEQ hsTCRbeta kit, following the protocol from the manufacturer. An Illumina MiSeq instrument was used to sequence the TCRbeta libraries. Per the original workflow: Following removal of out-of-frame sequences, some 2,200,000 distinct TCRbeta sequences were retained, with an average of about 70,000 per individual. Each individual was scored using the number of about 180 previously reported CMV-associated TCRbeta sequences that the individual carried and the total number of productive distinct TCRbeta sequences. A beta-binomial model was reimplemented in Python, and scikit-learn random forests with default parameters were trained on US cohort data. Classifier performance on the Belgian cohort was summarized as median AUC with percentile confidence intervals over 10,000 bootstrap iterations. TCRdb stores this immuneACCESS table with in-frame sequences only. Part of the clones is absent; in the studies checked, under half of the shortfall reflects unresolved V genes, and no reason is known for the rest. The V and J calls and the clone size are those of that table, but D and trimming were determined from the DNA. The sample contains about 50,000 clones, 77% of them found a single time. The ten largest clones capture just over 0.6% of the sample.

With respect to this clone: Its antigen target is currently unknown. No clone much larger than this one lies a single base away; base qualities are absent.

Single viable CD3+CD4+CD8-CD45RO+ cells were sorted as memory CD4+ T cells on a FACSAria II. To determine CMV serostatus, a Roche Elecsys assay was used that detects serum IgG against CMV pp150, pp28, p38 and p52. After thawing, total CD4+ T cells were enriched by positive selection with CD4 magnetic microbeads. The samples came from a separate study whose specific focus was interrogating the CD4+ T cell memory repertoire. Peripheral blood mononuclear cells were isolated and cryopreserved following standard operating procedures; serum was stored at -80 °C. The staining relied on CD3-PerCP (BW264/56), CD4-APC (RPA-T4), CD45RO-PE (UCHT1) and CD8-Pacific Orange (3B5) antibodies, and Sytox blue was used to exclude non-viable cells.

In this chain, TRBV9 is recombined with TRBJ1-6; the D gene identity is not certain. Sequencing used memory CD4+ T cells from blood. The sequence was obtained from an adult in good health and CMV-seronegative. The CDR3 protein: CASSLLQASSYNSPLHF. The sequence in DNA is TGTGCCAGCAGCCTTCTCCAGGCGAGCTCCTATAATTCACCCCTCCACTTT.